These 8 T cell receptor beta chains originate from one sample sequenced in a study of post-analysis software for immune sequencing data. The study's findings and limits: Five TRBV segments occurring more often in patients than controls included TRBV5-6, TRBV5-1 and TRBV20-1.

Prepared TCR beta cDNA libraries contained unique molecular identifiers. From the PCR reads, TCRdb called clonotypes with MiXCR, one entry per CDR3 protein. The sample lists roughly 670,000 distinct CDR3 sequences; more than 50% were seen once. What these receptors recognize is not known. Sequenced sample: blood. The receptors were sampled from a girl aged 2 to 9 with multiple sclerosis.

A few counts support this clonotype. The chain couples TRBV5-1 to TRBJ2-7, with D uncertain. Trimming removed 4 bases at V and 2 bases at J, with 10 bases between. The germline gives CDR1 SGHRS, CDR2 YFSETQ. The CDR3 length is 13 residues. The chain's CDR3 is CASSVDGPYEQYF. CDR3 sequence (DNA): TGCGCCAGCAGCGTGGACGGACCCTACGAGCAGTACTTC.

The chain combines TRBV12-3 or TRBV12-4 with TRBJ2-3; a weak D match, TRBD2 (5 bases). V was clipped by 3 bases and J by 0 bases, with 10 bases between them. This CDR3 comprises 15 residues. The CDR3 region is CASSFGAVSTDTQYF. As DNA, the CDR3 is TGTGCCAGCAGTTTTGGAGCGGTGAGCACAGATACGCAGTATTTT.

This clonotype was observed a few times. DNA of the CDR3: TGTGCCAGCACTTGGTACAACACCGGGGAGCTGTTTTTT. It encodes CASTWYNTGELFF. The chain uses TRBV27 and TRBJ2-2, with D hard to call. Germline CDR1 and CDR2: MNHEY and SMNVEV (reference sequence). The CDR3 consists of 13 residues. Trimming took off 7 bases at V and 2 bases at J, with 8 bases between the two ends.

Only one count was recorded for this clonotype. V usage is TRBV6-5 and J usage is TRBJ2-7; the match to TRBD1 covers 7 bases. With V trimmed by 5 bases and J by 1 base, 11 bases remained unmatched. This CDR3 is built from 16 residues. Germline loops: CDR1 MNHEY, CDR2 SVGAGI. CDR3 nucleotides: TGTGCCAGCAGTGTACCGGGACAGAGCTCTTCCTACGAGCAGTACTTC. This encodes CASSVPGQSSSYEQYF.

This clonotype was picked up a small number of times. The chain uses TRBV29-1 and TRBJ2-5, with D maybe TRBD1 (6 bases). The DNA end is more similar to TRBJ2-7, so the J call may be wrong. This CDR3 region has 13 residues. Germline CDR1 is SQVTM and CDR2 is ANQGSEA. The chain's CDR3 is CSVVKGTTGEQYF. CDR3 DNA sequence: TGCAGCGTTGTAAAAGGGACAACGGGCGAGCAGTACTTC.

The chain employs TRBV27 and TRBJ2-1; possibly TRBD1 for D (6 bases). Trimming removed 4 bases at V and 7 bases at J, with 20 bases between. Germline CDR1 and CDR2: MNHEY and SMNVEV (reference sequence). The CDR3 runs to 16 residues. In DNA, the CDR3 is TGTGCCAGCAGTTATCGATTGGGGGCCCCCCAGAATGAGCAGTTCTTC. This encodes CASSYRLGAPQNEQFF.

CDR3 sequence reads: CASSSTANKGAGNTEAFF. DNA of the CDR3: TGTGCCAGCAGCTCCACCGCTAATAAGGGGGCCGGGAACACTGAAGCTTTCTTT. The chain has TRBV13 and TRBJ1-1, with TRBD1 matching over 7 bases. CDR1 is PRHDT and CDR2 is FYEKMQ in the germline V gene (reference sequence). V was pared by 4 bases and J by 1 base, with 15 bases of the junction left unmatched. The CDR3 loop spans 18 amino acids.

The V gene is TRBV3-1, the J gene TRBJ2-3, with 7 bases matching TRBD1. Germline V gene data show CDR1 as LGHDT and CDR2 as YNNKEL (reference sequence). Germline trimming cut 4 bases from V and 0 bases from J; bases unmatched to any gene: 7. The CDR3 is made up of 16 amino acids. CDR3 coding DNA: TGTGCCAGCAGCCTCCTCCGGGACAGCAGCACAGATACGCAGTATTTT. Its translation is CASSLLRDSSTDTQYF.